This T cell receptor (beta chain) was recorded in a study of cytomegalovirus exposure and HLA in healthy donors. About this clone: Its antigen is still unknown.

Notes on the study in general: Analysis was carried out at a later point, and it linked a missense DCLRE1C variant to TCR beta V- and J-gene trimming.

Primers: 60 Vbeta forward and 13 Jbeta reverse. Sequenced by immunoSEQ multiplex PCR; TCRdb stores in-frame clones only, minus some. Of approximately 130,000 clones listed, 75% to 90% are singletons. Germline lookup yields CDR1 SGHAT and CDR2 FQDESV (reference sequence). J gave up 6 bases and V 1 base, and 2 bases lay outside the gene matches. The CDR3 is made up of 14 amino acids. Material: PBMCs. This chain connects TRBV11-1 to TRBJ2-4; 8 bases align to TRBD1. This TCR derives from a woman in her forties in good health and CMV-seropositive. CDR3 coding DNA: TGTGCCAGCAGCTTAGGGCAGGGGGCAAACATTCAGTACTTC. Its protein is CASSLGQGANIQYF.